A single sample gave rise to the 23 T cell receptor beta chains below, sequenced in a study of cytomegalovirus exposure and HLA in healthy donors. TCRdb's table, derived via immunoSEQ multiplex PCR, lists solely in-frame clones and lacks some. The table includes around 350,000 clones, roughly 85% detected once. Sequenced input: PBMCs. These receptors came from a woman aged 18-30 years in good health and CMV-seronegative.

This clone has a handful of counts. J is TRBJ2-1 and V is TRBV28; TRBD1 matches 8 bases. V gave up 5 bases and J gave up 8 bases; unmatched junction bases: 5. Germline CDR1 MDHEN, CDR2 SYDVKM. CDR3 size: 13 residues. The CDR3 nucleotides read TGTGCCAGCAGTCGGACAGGGTACGATGAGCAGTTCTTC. Translated: CASSRTGYDEQFF.

J is TRBJ1-1 and V is TRBV15; maybe TRBD1 (5 bases). The ends were cut back, 0 bases at V and 1 base at J, with 12 bases in the middle. This CDR3 has 16 amino acids. Looked up from germline, CDR1 is LNHNV and CDR2 is YYDKDF (reference sequence). CDR3: CATSRDPDSQNTEAFF. The CDR3 nucleotides are TGTGCCACCAGCAGAGACCCCGACAGCCAGAACACTGAAGCTTTCTTT.

On this clone: This sample includes further DNA sequences coding for the same CDR3. This chain connects TRBV11-2 to TRBJ2-3; 8 positions agree with TRBD1. CDR3 size: 15 residues. V gave up 5 bases and J gave up 2 bases; unmatched junction bases: 6. Germline CDR1 is SGHAT and CDR2 is FQNNGV. The CDR3 nucleotides read TGTGCCAGCAGCCTAGGGACAGGCCACACAGATACGCAGTATTTT. Its protein is CASSLGTGHTDTQYF.

The chain links TRBV5-5 to TRBJ1-6; the D gene is possibly TRBD1 (5 bases). Germline loops: CDR1 SGHKS, CDR2 YYEKEE (reference sequence). V dropped 3 bases and J dropped 8 bases, with 15 bases sitting between them. The CDR3 contains 15 residues. This CDR3 reads CASSSRLGVDSPLHF. As DNA, the CDR3 is TGTGCCAGCAGCTCCCGGTTAGGGGTCGATTCACCCCTCCACTTT.

The chain carries TRBV27 and TRBJ2-3; maybe TRBD2 (6 bases). Germline CDR1 is MNHEY and CDR2 is SMNVEV (reference sequence). V lost 5 bases and J lost 3, with 9 bases in between. This CDR3 has 13 amino acids. Here the CDR3 reads CASSKTRTDTQYF. In DNA form, the CDR3 reads TGTGCCAGCAGTAAGACTAGAACAGATACGCAGTATTTT.

This clone was detected once. The V gene is TRBV28, the J gene TRBJ2-7; 11 bases agree with TRBD2. The germline gives CDR1 MDHEN, CDR2 SYDVKM. There are 17 residues in the CDR3. The V gene end was trimmed by 4 bases and the J gene end by 6 bases; junction bases not matched to a gene: 14. The CDR3 coding sequence is TGTGCCAGCAGTTCGGATTCGACGGGACTAGCGGTATCCGAGCAGTACTTC. It codes for CASSSDSTGLAVSEQYF.

This clone has only one observation. The V gene is TRBV30, the J gene TRBJ1-1; the D is unclear. CDR1 GTSNPN and CDR2 SVGIG come from the germline V gene (reference sequence). The germline V and J ends were trimmed by 5 bases and 5 bases, with 18 bases remaining between them. This CDR3 has 14 residues. The CDR3 loop is CAWGLRVSRTEAFF. In DNA, the CDR3 is TGTGCCTGGGGCCTTCGGGTCTCGCGAACTGAAGCTTTCTTT.

For this clone: Other DNA sequences of this sample code for an identical CDR3. The chain couples TRBV28 to TRBJ1-5; D not resolved. The CDR3 runs to 12 residues. From germline, CDR1 is MDHEN and CDR2 SYDVKM. Trimming shortened V by 3 bases and J by 4 bases, and 4 bases separated the two germline ends. CDR3 bases: TGTGCCAGCAGTTTCTTGAATCAGCCCCAGCATTTT. Amino acids: CASSFLNQPQHF.

The chain joins TRBV28 to TRBJ2-1, with 8 bases identical to TRBD2. This CDR3 is built from 14 residues. Germline CDR1 reads MDHEN; CDR2 reads SYDVKM. V was pared by 6 bases and J by 7 bases, with 8 bases of the junction left unmatched. Written as DNA, the CDR3 is TGTGCCAGCAGGCAGAGGGGCGGGGGGAATGAGCAGTTCTTC. Amino acid sequence: CASRQRGGGNEQFF.

The gene calls are TRBV28 and TRBJ2-1; TRBD1 aligns across 9 bases. The V segment lost 9 bases and the J segment 7 bases; nucleotides outside the gene matches: 13. The CDR3 covers 15 residues. Germline V lookup: CDR1 MDHEN, CDR2 SYDVKM. CDR3 in DNA: TGTGCCAGTTCGGACGGACAGGGGATTATGAATGAGCAGTTCTTC. It codes for CASSDGQGIMNEQFF.

This clone appeared a single time. V is TRBV6-1 and J is TRBJ2-7; 7 nucleotides align to TRBD1. The trim removed 5 bases at V and 3 bases at J, leaving 4 bases unmatched. Germline V lookup: CDR1 MNHNS, CDR2 SASEGT. This CDR3 is 13 amino acids long. Here the CDR3 DNA reads TGTGCCAGCAGTTCACAGGGGATCTACGAGCAGTACTTC. The encoded protein is CASSSQGIYEQYF.

The V call is TRBV7-9, the J call TRBJ2-5; 8 bases line up with TRBD1. This CDR3 spans 15 amino acids. The germline V gene has CDR1 SEHNR and CDR2 FQNEAQ (reference sequence). Trimming removed 5 bases from V and 1 base from J; junction bases left unmatched: 6. This CDR3 reads CASSLSGGLQETQYF. The CDR3 DNA follows: TGTGCCAGCAGCCTATCAGGGGGCCTCCAAGAGACCCAGTACTTC.

The rearrangement links TRBV30 to TRBJ2-6, with D possibly being TRBD2 (5 bases). Trimming shortened V by 7 bases and J by 0 bases, and 13 bases separated the two germline ends. CDR1 GTSNPN and CDR2 SVGIG come from the germline V gene (reference sequence). CDR3 length: 15 amino acids. The CDR3 here is CASRGHSSGANVLTF. CDR3 in DNA: TGTGCCTCGCGAGGGCATAGCTCTGGGGCCAACGTCCTGACTTTC.

The genes are TRBV28 and TRBJ2-3; a possible D gene is TRBD1 (6 bases). The CDR3 covers 14 residues. The V and J ends lost 2 bases and 5 bases respectively, with 11 bases between them. Per germline, CDR1 MDHEN and CDR2 SYDVKM. CDR3 sequence (DNA): TGTGCCAGCAGTTTACCTTCGGGACAAGATACGCAGTATTTT. Its translation is CASSLPSGQDTQYF.

V and J are TRBV10-3 and TRBJ2-3; D is possibly TRBD1 (5 bases). The CDR3 spans 18 residues. CDR1 and CDR2 (germline): ENHRY, SYGVKD. Trimming pared 4 bases from V and 1 base from J, leaving 21 bases between. The CDR3 spells CAISGSWSGRTRTDTQYF. As DNA, the CDR3 is TGTGCCATCAGTGGGAGTTGGTCAGGGCGTACCCGCACAGATACGCAGTATTTT.

The chain combines TRBV5-1 with TRBJ1-2; 8 bases line up with TRBD1. The V and J ends lost 0 bases and 2 bases, in that order; junction bases with no gene match: 6. CDR3 length: 16 residues. Germline V gives CDR1 SGHRS, CDR2 YFSETQ. Written as DNA, the CDR3 is TGCGCCAGCAGCTTGGCCCCGGACAGGGACAACTATGGCTACACCTTC. Amino acids: CASSLAPDRDNYGYTF.

The chain is built from TRBV15 and TRBJ2-7; D is unresolved. This CDR3 has 15 amino acids. V was cut by 0 bases and J by 0 bases, with 9 bases left in between. CDR1 and CDR2 from the germline V gene are LNHNV and YYDKDF (reference sequence). CDR3 coding DNA: TGTGCCACCAGCAGAGATTACCGGAGCTCCTACGAGCAGTACTTC. Amino acids: CATSRDYRSSYEQYF.

The chain employs TRBV11-2 and TRBJ2-7, with D uncertain. The CDR3 has 11 residues. Germline V gives CDR1 SGHAT, CDR2 FQNNGV. Trimming stripped 4 bases from V and 6 bases from J, with 7 bases between. The CDR3 DNA follows: TGTGCCAGCAGCTCTTCAGGCGAGCAGTACTTC. Residues: CASSSSGEQYF.

This clone was seen a few times. The chain links TRBV30 to TRBJ1-5; D is undetermined. The CDR3 has 16 amino acids. In germline, CDR1 is GTSNPN, CDR2 SVGIG (reference sequence). Trimming removed 2 bases at V and 3 bases at J, with 17 bases between. The CDR3: CAWSPSGSSNNQPQHF. The CDR3 DNA follows: TGTGCCTGGAGTCCCTCGGGGTCCTCGAACAATCAGCCCCAGCATTTT.

This clone was detected only a few times. The rearrangement uses TRBV2 and TRBJ2-7, with TRBD1 matching over 7 bases. Germline CDR1 SNHLY, CDR2 FYNNEI. The CDR3 has 15 amino acids. V lost 4 bases and J lost 2; bases outside the gene matches: 8. The CDR3 region is CASSVDRENPYEQYF. CDR3 nucleotide sequence: TGTGCCAGCAGTGTTGACAGGGAGAACCCCTACGAGCAGTACTTC. Drawing the rest from reference TRBV2 and TRBJ2-7, the complete variable domain is EPEVTQTPSHQVTQMGQEVILRCVPISNHLYFYWYRQILGQKVEFLVSFYNNEISEKSEIFDDQFSVERPDGSNFTLKIRSTKLEDSAMYFCASSVDRENPYEQYFGPGTRLTVT.

As to this clone: At one of its ends the junction is not consistent with the germline gene, which may arise from a read error. J is TRBJ2-5 and V is TRBV28; possibly TRBD1 for D (5 bases). This CDR3 comprises 12 residues. The V gene's germline CDR1 is MDHEN and CDR2 SYDVKM. The CDR3 here is CATAGSGIGVHF. As DNA, the CDR3 is TGTGCCACAGCAGGGTCGGGCATTGGGGTTCACTTC.

The chain couples TRBV6-6 to TRBJ2-7; TRBD1 matches at 10 bases. Per germline, CDR1 MNHNY and CDR2 SVGAGI (reference sequence). Unmatched junction bases numbered 8, after V lost 2 bases and J lost 4 bases. The CDR3 consists of 16 residues. CDR3 DNA sequence: TGTGCCAGCAGTTACCCCCGGACAGGGGGTGAGTACGAGCAGTACTTC. It specifies CASSYPRTGGEYEQYF.

This chain joins TRBV7-9 and TRBJ2-3; D perhaps matches TRBD2 (6 bases). Per the germline V gene, CDR1 is SEHNR and CDR2 is FQNEAQ (reference sequence). The CDR3 sequence is 14 residues long. V lost 8 bases and J lost 4, with 16 bases in between. This CDR3 is CASVLQEGPDTQYF. CDR3 DNA: TGTGCCAGCGTACTCCAGGAGGGTCCAGATACGCAGTATTTT.